This T cell receptor (beta chain) is from a study of blood T cell repertoires in COVID-19. Study as a whole: The United States, Italy and Spain were the sources of the acute and convalescent COVID-19 samples.

In the authors' methods: Amplification with reference gene primers provided the estimates of nucleated cell counts. Clones were read by immunoSEQ multiplex PCR, and TCRdb kept only the in-frame ones, dropping some. V, J and clone size are those of that table, while D and trimming were read from the DNA. The sample records roughly 300,000 clones, 88% being singletons. This CDR3 is built from 11 residues. The germline CDR1 and CDR2 sequences are MNHNY and SVGAGI (reference sequence). Sequences were obtained from peripheral blood. This clonotype was obtained from a young man with active or convalescent COVID-19. V is TRBV6-6 and J is TRBJ2-7, with 9 bases that match TRBD2. Here the CDR3 reads CGCGGAYEQYF. CDR3 DNA sequence: TGTGGATGCGGGGGGGCCTACGAGCAGTACTTC.